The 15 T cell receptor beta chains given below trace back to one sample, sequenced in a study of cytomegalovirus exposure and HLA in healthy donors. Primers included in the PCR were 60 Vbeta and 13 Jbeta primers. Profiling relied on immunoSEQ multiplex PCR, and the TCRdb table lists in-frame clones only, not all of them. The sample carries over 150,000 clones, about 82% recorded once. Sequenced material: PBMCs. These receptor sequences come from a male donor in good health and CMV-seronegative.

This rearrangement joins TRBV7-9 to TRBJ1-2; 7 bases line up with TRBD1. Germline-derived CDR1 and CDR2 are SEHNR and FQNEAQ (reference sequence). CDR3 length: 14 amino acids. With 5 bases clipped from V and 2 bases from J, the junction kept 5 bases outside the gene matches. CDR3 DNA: TGTGCCAGCAGCATAGAAGGGGGCAACTATGGCTACACCTTC. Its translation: CASSIEGGNYGYTF.

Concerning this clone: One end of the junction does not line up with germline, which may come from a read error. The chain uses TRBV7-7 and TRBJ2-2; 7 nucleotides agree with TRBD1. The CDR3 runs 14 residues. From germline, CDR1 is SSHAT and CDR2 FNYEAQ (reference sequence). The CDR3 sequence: CASSLQGSTGELFF. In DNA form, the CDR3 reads TGTGCTAGCAGCTTACAGGGGAGTACCGGGGAGCTGTTTTTT.

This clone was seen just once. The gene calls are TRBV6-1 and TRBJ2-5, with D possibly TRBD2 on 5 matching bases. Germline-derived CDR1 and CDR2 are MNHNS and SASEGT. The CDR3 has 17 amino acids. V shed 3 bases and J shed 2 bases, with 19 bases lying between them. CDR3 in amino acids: CASSEGPGGRWQETQYF. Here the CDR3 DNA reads TGTGCCAGCAGTGAGGGTCCGGGCGGGCGATGGCAAGAGACCCAGTACTTC.

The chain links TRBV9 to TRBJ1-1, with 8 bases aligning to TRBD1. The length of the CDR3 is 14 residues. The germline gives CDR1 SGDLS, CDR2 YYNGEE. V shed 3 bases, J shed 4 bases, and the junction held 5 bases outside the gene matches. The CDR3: CASSGNRGVTEAFF. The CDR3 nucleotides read TGTGCCAGCAGCGGGAACAGGGGGGTCACTGAAGCTTTCTTT.

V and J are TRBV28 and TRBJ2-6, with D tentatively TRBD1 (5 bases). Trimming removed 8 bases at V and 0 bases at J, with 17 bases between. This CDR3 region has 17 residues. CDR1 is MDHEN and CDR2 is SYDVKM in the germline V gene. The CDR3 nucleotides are TGTGCCAGCTTTGGGCCAGGGATTTCCTCTGGGGCCAACGTCCTGACTTTC. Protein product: CASFGPGISSGANVLTF.

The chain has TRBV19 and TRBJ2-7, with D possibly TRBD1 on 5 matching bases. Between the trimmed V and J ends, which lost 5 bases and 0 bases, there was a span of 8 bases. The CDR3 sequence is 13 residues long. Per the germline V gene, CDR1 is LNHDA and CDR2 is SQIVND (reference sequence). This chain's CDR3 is CASSLGPSYEQYF. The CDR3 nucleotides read TGTGCCAGTAGTCTGGGGCCCTCCTACGAGCAGTACTTC.

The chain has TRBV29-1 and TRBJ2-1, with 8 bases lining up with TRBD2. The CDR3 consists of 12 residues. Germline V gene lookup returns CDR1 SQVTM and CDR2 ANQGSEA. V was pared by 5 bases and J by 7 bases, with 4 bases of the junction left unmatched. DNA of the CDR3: TGCAGCGTTATCCGCGGGGGGAATGAGCAGTTCTTC. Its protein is CSVIRGGNEQFF.

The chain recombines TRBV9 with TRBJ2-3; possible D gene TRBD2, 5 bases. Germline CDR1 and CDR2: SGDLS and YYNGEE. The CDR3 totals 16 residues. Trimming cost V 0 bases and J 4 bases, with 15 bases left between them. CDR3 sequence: CASSVGSSLGADTQYF. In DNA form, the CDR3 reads TGTGCCAGCAGCGTAGGTTCGTCGCTGGGAGCAGATACGCAGTATTTT. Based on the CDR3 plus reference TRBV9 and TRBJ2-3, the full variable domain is DSGVTQTPKHLITATGQRVTLRCSPRSGDLSVYWYQQSLDQGLQFLIQYYNGEERAKGNILERFSAQQFPDLHSELNLSSLELGDSALYFCASSVGSSLGADTQYFGPGTRLTVL.

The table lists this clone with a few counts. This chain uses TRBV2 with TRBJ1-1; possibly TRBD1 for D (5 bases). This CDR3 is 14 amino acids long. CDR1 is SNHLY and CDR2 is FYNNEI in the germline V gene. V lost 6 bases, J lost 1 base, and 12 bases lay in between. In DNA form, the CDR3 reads TGTGCCAGCAGCGCGGGACTTCCGAACACTGAAGCTTTCTTT. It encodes CASSAGLPNTEAFF.

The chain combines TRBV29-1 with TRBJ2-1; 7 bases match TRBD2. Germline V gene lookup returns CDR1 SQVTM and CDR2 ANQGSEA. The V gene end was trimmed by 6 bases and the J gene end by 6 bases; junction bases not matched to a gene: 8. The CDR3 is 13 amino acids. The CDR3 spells CSVSSGSLNEQFF. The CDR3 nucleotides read TGCAGCGTCTCTAGCGGAAGTCTCAATGAGCAGTTCTTC.

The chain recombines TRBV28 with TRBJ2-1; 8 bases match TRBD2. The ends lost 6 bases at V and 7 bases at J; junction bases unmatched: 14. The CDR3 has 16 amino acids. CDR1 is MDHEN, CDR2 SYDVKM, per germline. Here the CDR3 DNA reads TGTGCCAGCAGAAGGGGGAGGAGCACTAGCGGAAATGAGCAGTTCTTC. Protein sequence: CASRRGRSTSGNEQFF.

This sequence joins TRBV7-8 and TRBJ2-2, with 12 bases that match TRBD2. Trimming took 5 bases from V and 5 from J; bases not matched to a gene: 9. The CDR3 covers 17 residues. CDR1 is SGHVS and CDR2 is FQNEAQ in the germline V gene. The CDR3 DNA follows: TGTGCCAGCAGCGACCGACTAGCGGGAGATAAAACCGGGGAGCTGTTTTTT. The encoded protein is CASSDRLAGDKTGELFF.

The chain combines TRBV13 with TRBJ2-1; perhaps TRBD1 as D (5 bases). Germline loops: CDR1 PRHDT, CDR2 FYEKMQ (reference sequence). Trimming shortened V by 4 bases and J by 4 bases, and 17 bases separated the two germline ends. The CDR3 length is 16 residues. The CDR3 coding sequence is TGTGCCAGCAGCTCCTTATTGGGGCGCAGGTACAATGAGCAGTTCTTC. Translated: CASSSLLGRRYNEQFF.

In DNA, the CDR3 is TGTGCCAGCAGCGTGAGGTGGAGCGGGGCGAACACCGGGGAGCTGTTTTTT. This gives the protein CASSVRWSGANTGELFF. The chain carries TRBV9 and TRBJ2-2, with TRBD2 matching 7 bases. Germline assignment: CDR1 SGDLS and CDR2 YYNGEE. CDR3 size: 17 residues. V was pared by 2 bases and J by 0 bases, with 7 bases of the junction left unmatched.

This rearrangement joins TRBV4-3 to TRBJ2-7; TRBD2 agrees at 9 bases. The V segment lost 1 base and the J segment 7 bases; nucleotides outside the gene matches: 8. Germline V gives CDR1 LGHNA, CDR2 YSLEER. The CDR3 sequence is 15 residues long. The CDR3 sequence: CASSQGVAGVNEQYF. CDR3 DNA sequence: TGCGCCAGCAGCCAAGGGGTAGCGGGAGTGAATGAGCAGTACTTC.